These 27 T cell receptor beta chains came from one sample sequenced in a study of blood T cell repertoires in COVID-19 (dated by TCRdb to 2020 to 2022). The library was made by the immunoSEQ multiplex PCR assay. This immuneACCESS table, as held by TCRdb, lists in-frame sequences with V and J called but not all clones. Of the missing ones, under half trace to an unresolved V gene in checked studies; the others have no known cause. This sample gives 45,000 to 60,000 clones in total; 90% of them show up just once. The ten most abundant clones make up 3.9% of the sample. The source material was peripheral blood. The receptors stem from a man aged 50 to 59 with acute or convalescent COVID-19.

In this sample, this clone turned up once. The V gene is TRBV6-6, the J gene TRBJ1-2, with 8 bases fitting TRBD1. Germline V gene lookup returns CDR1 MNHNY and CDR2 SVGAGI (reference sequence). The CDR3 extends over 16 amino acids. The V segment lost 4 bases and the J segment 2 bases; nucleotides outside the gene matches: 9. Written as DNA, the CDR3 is TGTGCCAGCAGTTCCCGGACAGGGAGAGCGAACTATGGCTACACCTTC. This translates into CASSSRTGRANYGYTF.

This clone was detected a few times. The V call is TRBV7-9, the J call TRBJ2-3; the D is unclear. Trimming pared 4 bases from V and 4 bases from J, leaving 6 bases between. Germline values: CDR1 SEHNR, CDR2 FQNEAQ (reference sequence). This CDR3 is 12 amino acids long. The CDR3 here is CASSSVADTQYF. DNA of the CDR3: TGTGCCAGCAGCTCGGTGGCAGATACGCAGTATTTT.

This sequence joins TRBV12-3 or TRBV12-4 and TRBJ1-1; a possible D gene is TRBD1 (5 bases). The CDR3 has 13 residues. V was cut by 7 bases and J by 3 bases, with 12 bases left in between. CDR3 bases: TGTGCCAGCAAGAAACAGGTCCACACTGAAGCTTTCTTT. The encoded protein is CASKKQVHTEAFF.

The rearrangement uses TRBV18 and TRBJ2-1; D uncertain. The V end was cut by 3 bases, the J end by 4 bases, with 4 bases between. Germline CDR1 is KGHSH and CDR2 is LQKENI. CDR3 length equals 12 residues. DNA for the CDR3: TGTGCCAGCTCACCCCCATACAATGAGCAGTTCTTC. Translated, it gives CASSPPYNEQFF.

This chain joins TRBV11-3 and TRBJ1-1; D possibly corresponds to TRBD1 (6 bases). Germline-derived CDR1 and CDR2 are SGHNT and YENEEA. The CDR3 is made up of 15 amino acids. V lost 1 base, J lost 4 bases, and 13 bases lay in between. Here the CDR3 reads CASSLGSTGSTEAFF. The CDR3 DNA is TGTGCCAGCAGCTTAGGATCAACAGGGAGCACTGAAGCTTTCTTT.

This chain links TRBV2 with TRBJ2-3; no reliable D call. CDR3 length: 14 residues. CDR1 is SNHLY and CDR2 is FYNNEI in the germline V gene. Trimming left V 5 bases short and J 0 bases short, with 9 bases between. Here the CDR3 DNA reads TGTGCCAGCAGTTACTCTACTAGCACAGATACGCAGTATTTT. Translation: CASSYSTSTDTQYF.

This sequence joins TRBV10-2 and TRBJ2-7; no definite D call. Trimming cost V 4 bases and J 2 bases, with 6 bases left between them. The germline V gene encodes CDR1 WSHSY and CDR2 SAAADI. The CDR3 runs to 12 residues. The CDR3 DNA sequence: TGCGCCAGCAGTGGCCCTACCTACGAGCAGTACTTC. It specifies CASSGPTYEQYF.

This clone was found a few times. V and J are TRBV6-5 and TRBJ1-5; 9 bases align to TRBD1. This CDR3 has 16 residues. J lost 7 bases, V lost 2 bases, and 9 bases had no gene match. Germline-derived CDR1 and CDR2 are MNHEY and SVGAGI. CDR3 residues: CASSYLRDRVRQPQHF. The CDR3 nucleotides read TGTGCCAGCAGTTACCTCCGGGACAGGGTCCGGCAGCCCCAGCATTTT.

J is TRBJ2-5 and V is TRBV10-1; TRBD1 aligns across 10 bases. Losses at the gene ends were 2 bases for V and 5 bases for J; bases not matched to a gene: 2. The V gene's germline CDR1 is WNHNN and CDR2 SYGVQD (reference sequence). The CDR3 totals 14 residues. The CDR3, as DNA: TGCGCCAGCAGTGAGGGACAGGGGGGCGAGACCCAGTACTTC. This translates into CASSEGQGGETQYF.

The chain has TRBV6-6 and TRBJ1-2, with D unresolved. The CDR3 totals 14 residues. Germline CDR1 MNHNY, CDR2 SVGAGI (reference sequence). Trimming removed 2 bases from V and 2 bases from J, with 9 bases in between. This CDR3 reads CASSYLALNYGYTF. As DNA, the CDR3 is TGTGCCAGCAGTTACCTAGCTTTGAACTATGGCTACACCTTC.

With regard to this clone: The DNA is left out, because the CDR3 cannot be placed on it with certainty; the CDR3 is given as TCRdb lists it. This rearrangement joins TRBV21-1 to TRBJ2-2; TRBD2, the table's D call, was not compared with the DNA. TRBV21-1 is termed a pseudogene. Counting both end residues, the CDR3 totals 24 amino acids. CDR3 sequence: CASSKGLLWEGPLPVSVTPGSCFF.

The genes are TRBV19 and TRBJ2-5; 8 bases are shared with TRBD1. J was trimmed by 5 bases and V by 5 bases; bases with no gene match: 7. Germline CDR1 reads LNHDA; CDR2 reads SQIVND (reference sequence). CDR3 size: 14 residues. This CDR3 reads CASSLRTGLETQYF. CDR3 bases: TGTGCCAGTAGTCTCAGGACAGGGCTCGAGACCCAGTACTTC.

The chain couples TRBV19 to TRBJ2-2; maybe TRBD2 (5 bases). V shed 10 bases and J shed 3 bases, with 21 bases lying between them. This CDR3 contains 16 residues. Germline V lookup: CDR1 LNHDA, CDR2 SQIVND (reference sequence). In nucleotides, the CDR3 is TGTGCCACTCCGTCCCCCGGGGTTAGAGACACCGGGGAGCTGTTTTTT. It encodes CATPSPGVRDTGELFF.

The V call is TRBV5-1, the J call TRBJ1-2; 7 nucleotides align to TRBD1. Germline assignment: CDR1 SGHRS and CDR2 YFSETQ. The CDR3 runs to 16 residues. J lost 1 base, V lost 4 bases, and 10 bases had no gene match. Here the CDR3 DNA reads TGCGCCAGCAGCCCCCGGACAGGAACCCTTAACTATGGCTACACCTTC. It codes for CASSPRTGTLNYGYTF.

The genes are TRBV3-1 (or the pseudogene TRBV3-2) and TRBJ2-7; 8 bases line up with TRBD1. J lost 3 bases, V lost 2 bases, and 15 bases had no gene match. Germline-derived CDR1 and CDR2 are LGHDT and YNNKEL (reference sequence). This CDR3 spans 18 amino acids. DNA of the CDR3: TGTGCCAGCAGCCAAACTATCGAAACGGACAGGGCCCACTACGAGCAGTACTTC. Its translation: CASSQTIETDRAHYEQYF.

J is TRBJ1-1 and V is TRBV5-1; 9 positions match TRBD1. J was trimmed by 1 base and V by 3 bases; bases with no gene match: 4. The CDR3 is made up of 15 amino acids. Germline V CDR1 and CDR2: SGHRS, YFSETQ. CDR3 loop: CASSSTGQGNTEAFF. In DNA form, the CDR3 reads TGCGCCAGCAGCTCAACGGGACAGGGGAACACTGAAGCTTTCTTT. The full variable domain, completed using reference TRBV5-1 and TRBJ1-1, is KAGVTQTPRYLIKTRGQQVTLSCSPISGHRSVSWYQQTPGQGLQFLFEYFSETQRNKGNFPGRFSGRQFSNSRSEMNVSTLELGDSALYLCASSSTGQGNTEAFFGQGTRLTVV.

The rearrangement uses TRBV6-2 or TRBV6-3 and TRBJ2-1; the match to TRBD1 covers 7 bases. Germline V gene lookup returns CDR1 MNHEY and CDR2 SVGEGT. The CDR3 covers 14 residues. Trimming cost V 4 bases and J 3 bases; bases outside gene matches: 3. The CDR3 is CASSFQGDYNEQFF. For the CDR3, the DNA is TGTGCCAGCAGTTTCCAGGGGGACTACAATGAGCAGTTCTTC.

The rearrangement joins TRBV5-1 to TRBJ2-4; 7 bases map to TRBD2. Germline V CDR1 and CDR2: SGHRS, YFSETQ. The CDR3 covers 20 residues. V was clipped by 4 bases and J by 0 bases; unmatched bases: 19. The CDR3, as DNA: TGCGCCAGCAGCCCCGTGAATAGGACTAGGGGTTTGTTAGCCAAAAACATTCAGTACTTC. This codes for CASSPVNRTRGLLAKNIQYF.

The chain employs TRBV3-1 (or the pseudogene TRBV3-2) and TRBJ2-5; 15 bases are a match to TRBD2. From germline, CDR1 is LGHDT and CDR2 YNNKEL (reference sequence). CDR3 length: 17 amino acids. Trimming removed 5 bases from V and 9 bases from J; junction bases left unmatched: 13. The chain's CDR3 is CASSIPGLAGGRGAQYF. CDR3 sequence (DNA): TGTGCCAGCAGCATACCGGGACTAGCGGGGGGCCGCGGGGCCCAGTACTTC.

CDR3 coding DNA: TGTGCCTGGAGTGTACTGGGACAGGGAATGCGGGAGCAGTACTTC. Protein sequence: CAWSVLGQGMREQYF. V is TRBV30 and J is TRBJ2-7, with TRBD1 identical over 9 bases. The germline V gene encodes CDR1 GTSNPN and CDR2 SVGIG (reference sequence). V trimming: 0 bases; J trimming: 7 bases; junction bases outside the gene matches: 10. The CDR3 totals 15 residues.

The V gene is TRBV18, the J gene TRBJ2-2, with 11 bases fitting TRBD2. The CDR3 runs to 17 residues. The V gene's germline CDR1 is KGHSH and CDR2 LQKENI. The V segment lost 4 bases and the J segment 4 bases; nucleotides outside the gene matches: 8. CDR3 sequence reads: CASSQQTSGTGTGELFF. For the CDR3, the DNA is TGTGCCAGCTCACAACAGACTAGCGGGACGGGCACCGGGGAGCTGTTTTTT.

Here the CDR3 DNA reads TGTGCCATCAGTGAGTCTTTAGGGGGGGGTAACACTGAAGCTTTCTTT. This encodes CAISESLGGGNTEAFF. The chain couples TRBV10-3 to TRBJ1-1; D may be TRBD1 (6 bases). V shed 0 bases and J shed 2 bases, with 13 bases lying between them. This CDR3 comprises 16 residues. Looked up from germline, CDR1 is ENHRY and CDR2 is SYGVKD.

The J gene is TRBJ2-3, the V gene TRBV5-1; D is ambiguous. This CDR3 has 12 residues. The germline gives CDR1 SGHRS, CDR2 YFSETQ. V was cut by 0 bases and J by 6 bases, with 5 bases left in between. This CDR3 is CASSLVGDTQYF. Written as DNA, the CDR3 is TGCGCCAGCAGCTTGGTTGGCGATACGCAGTATTTT.

The DNA of the CDR3 is TGTGCCAGCAGATTACTAGCGGGAGGGGGCTACGAGCAGTACTTC. Translating gives CASRLLAGGGYEQYF. The J gene is TRBJ2-7, the V gene TRBV6-5; 13 positions agree with TRBD2. After removal of 6 bases from V and 3 bases from J, the junction contained 5 bases not matched to a gene. The germline CDR1 and CDR2 sequences are MNHEY and SVGAGI. The CDR3 sequence is 15 residues long.

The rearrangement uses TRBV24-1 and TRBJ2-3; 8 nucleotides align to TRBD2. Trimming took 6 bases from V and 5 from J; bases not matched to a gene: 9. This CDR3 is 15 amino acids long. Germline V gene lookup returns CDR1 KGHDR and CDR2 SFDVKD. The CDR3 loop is CATSLGGRRGDTQYF. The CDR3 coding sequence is TGTGCCACCAGTCTCGGCGGGAGGCGAGGAGATACGCAGTATTTT.

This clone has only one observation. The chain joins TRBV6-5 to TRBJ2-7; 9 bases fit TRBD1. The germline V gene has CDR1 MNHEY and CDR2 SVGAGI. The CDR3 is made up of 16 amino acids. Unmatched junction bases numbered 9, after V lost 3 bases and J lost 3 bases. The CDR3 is CASSYWGTGKNYEQYF. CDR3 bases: TGTGCCAGCAGTTATTGGGGGACAGGGAAGAACTACGAGCAGTACTTC.

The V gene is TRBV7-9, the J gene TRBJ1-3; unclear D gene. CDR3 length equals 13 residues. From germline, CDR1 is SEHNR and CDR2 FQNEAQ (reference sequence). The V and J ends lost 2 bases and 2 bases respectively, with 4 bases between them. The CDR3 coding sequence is TGTGCCAGCAGCTTAACTACTGGAAACACCATATATTTT. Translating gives CASSLTTGNTIYF.